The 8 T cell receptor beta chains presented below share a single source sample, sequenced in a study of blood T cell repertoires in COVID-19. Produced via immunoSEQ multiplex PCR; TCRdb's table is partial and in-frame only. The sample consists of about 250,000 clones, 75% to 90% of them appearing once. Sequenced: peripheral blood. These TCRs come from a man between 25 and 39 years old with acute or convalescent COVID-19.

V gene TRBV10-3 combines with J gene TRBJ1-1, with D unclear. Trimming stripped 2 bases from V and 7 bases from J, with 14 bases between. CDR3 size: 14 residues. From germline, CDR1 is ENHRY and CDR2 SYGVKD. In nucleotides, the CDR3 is TGTGCCATCAGTGAGAGAGCACGTACAGATGAAGCTTTCTTT. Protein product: CAISERARTDEAFF.

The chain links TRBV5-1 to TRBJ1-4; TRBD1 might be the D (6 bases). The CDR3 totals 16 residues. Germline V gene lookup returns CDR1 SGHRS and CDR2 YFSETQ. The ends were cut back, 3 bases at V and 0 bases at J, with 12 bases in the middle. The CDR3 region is CASSSGQITTNEKLFF. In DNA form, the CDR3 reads TGCGCCAGCAGCTCCGGACAGATTACAACTAATGAAAAACTGTTTTTT.

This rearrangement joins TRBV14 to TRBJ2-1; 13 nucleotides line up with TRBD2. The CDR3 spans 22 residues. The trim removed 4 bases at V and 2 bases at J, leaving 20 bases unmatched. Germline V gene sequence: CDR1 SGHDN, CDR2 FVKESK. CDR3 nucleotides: TGTGCCAGCAGCCCTACACCGGGACTAGCGGGACCAAACGTAGTTCCCTACAATGAGCAGTTCTTC. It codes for CASSPTPGLAGPNVVPYNEQFF. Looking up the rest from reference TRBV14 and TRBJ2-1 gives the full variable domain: EAGVTQFPSHSVIEKGQTVTLRCDPISGHDNLYWYRRVMGKEIKFLLHFVKESKQDESGMPNNRFLAERTGGTYSTLKVQPAELEDSGVYFCASSPTPGLAGPNVVPYNEQFFGPGTRLTVL.

The CDR3 here is CASSYGEGSKTQYF. The DNA of the CDR3 is TGTGCCAGCAGCTATGGGGAGGGTAGTAAGACCCAGTACTTC. This rearrangement joins TRBV7-9 to TRBJ2-5, with TRBD2 identical over 7 bases. V shed 4 bases and J 6 bases; nucleotides not matched to a gene: 8. Germline CDR1 and CDR2: SEHNR and FQNEAQ (reference sequence). This CDR3 region has 14 residues.

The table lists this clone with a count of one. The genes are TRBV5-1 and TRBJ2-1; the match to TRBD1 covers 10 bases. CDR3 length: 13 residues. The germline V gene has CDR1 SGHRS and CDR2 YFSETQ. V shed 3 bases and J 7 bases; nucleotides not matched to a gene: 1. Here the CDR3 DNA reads TGCGCCAGCAGCTGGGGACAGGGGAATGAGCAGTTCTTC. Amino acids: CASSWGQGNEQFF.

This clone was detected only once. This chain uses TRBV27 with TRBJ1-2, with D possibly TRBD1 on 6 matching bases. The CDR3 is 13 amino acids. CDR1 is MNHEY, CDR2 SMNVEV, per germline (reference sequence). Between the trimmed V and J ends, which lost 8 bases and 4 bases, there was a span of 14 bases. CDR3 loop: CASSTRGVYGYTF. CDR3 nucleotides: TGTGCCAGCTCCACCAGGGGTGTCTATGGCTACACCTTC.

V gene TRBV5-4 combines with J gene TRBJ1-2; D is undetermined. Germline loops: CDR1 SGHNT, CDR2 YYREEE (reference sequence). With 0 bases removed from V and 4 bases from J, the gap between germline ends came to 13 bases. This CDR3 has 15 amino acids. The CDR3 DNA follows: TGTGCCAGCAGCTTGGCAGATTCCGTCCTCTATGGCTACACCTTC. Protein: CASSLADSVLYGYTF.

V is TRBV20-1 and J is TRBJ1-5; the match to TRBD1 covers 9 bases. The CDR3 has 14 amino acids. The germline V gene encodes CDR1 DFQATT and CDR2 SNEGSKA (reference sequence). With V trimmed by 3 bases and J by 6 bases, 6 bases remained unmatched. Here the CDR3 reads CSASMTGGSQPQHF. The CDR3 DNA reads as TGCAGTGCTAGTATGACAGGGGGTAGTCAGCCCCAGCATTTT.